One sample yielded the 3 T cell receptor beta chains listed below, sequenced in a study of blood T cell dynamics during melanoma immunotherapy. Assay: immunoSEQ multiplex PCR; the TCRdb copy retains only in-frame clones and omits some. The sample comprises some 4,400 clones, around 86% of which are singletons, and more than 15% rests with the top ten. Indicated time point: pre-treatment baseline. The sequencing here drew on blood, taken from a patient treated with checkpoint blockade. These receptors were collected from a human donor with melanoma.

The chain employs TRBV19 and TRBJ1-2; no clear D gene. From germline, CDR1 is LNHDA and CDR2 SQIVND (reference sequence). Trimming removed 4 bases from V and 4 bases from J, with 19 bases in between. The CDR3 is made up of 16 amino acids. The CDR3 DNA reads TGTGCCAGTAGTACCGTACCGGTGTCCGGCGGCTATGGCTACACCTTC. Translating it yields CASSTVPVSGGYGYTF.

The rearrangement uses TRBV27 and TRBJ2-7; D call uncertain. Germline V gene sequence: CDR1 MNHEY, CDR2 SMNVEV (reference sequence). V gave up 3 bases and J gave up 0 bases, with 6 bases separating them. The CDR3 extends over 13 amino acids. For the CDR3, the DNA is TGTGCCAGCAGTTTTTTAAGCTCCTACGAGCAGTACTTC. Translated: CASSFLSSYEQYF.

The chain links TRBV30 to TRBJ1-2, with D possibly matching TRBD1 (5 bases). The germline CDR1 and CDR2 sequences are GTSNPN and SVGIG (reference sequence). V shed 1 base and J shed 4 bases, with 7 bases lying between them. This CDR3 has 12 amino acids. In DNA form, the CDR3 reads TGTGCCTGGAGTGGGGACCGCTATGGCTACACCTTC. Amino acid sequence: CAWSGDRYGYTF.